A selection of T cell receptor beta chains follows, all from one sample in a study of patients and donors after allogeneic stem cell transplantation. TCRdb passed the RT-PCR reads through MiXCR, listing each CDR3 protein once. The sample lists 20,000 to 30,000 distinct CDR3 sequences; 7.5% to 9% were seen once. Specimen: blood, either unsorted or a sorted T cell fraction (not recorded which). These receptors originate from a human donor who was either an allogeneic HSCT recipient or a stem cell or donor lymphocyte infusion donor (not recorded which). It is not recorded whose cells these are; they may come from a transplant donor. CDR3s include the opening cysteine and the closing phenylalanine or tryptophan. Each record gives: clone size, V gene, CDR3 length, J gene, D gene, CDR3 protein, CDR3 DNA. The D gene is left open where the match is weak. The size of a clone is reported for some rows only, either as once, few or many, or as a class for expanded clones.

size: many; V: TRBV12-3/TRBV12-4; length: 13; J: TRBJ2-5; D: TRBD1; CDR3: CASGDRGAETQYF; DNA: TGTGCCAGCGGGGACAGGGGGGCAGAGACCCAGTACTTC
size: few; V: TRBV10-3; length: 16; J: TRBJ2-1; D: TRBD2; CDR3: CAISEPSGSSYNEQFF; DNA: TGTGCCATCAGTGAGCCTAGCGGGAGCTCCTACAATGAGCAGTTCTTC
size: many; V: TRBV29-1; length: 13; J: TRBJ1-1; D: .; CDR3: CSVVRATNTEAFF; DNA: TGCAGCGTTGTCAGGGCCACGAACACTGAAGCTTTCTTT
size: .; V: TRBV2; length: 13; J: TRBJ1-2; D: TRBD1; CDR3: CASALTGDYGYTF; DNA: TGTGCCAGCGCCCTGACAGGGGACTATGGCTACACCTTC
size: .; V: TRBV10-1; length: 14; J: TRBJ2-5; D: .; CDR3: CASSEGGGRETQYF; DNA: TGCGCCAGCAGTGAAGGCGGGGGCAGGGAGACCCAGTACTTC
size: few; V: TRBV20-1; length: 15; J: TRBJ2-1; D: TRBD2; CDR3: CSARAGTSGRYEQFF; DNA: TGCAGTGCTAGAGCCGGGACTAGCGGGAGATATGAGCAGTTCTTC
size: medium-sized; V: TRBV10-3; length: 13; J: TRBJ2-2; D: .; CDR3: CATTGTNTGELFF; DNA: TGTGCCACAACAGGGACGAACACCGGGGAGCTGTTTTTT
size: few; V: TRBV6-2/TRBV6-3; length: 14; J: TRBJ1-1; D: TRBD1; CDR3: CASTWTGEGTEAFF; DNA: TGTGCCAGCACATGGACAGGGGAGGGCACTGAAGCTTTCTTT
size: medium-sized; V: TRBV5-1; length: 13; J: TRBJ1-1; D: TRBD1; CDR3: CASSLGTGGSAFF; DNA: TGCGCCAGCAGCCTCGGGACAGGGGGATCGGCTTTCTTT
size: many; V: TRBV27; length: 18; J: TRBJ2-5; D: TRBD2; CDR3: CASSLRGLAGVGLETQYF; DNA: TGTGCCAGCAGTTTAAGGGGACTAGCGGGAGTCGGGTTAGAGACCCAGTACTTC
size: many; V: TRBV5-6; length: 13; J: TRBJ1-2; D: .; CDR3: CASSLPGGYGYTF; DNA: TGTGCCAGCAGCCTTCCCGGTGGCTATGGCTACACCTTC
size: many; V: TRBV19; length: 14; J: TRBJ2-7; D: TRBD2; CDR3: CATHSGTTPYEQYF; DNA: TGTGCCACACACTCCGGGACTACCCCCTACGAGCAGTACTTC
size: .; V: TRBV28; length: 14; J: TRBJ2-7; D: .; CDR3: CAIIKAAAPYEQYF; DNA: TGTGCCATCATAAAGGCGGCGGCCCCCTACGAGCAGTACTTC
size: .; V: TRBV18; length: 17; J: TRBJ2-1; D: .; CDR3: CASSHHLDSHGINEQFF; DNA: TGTGCCAGCTCCCACCACCTTGACAGCCACGGGATCAATGAGCAGTTCTTC
size: many; V: TRBV4-2; length: 17; J: TRBJ2-3; D: TRBD2; CDR3: CASSRQGLAGIADTQYF; DNA: TGTGCCAGCAGCCGGCAGGGACTAGCAGGAATCGCAGATACGCAGTATTTT
size: few; V: TRBV7-9; length: 16; J: TRBJ2-7; D: .; CDR3: CASSSFFFRGNYEQYF; DNA: TGTGCCAGCAGCTCCTTTTTTTTTCGAGGGAACTACGAGCAGTACTTC
size: many; V: TRBV5-1; length: 16; J: TRBJ2-3; D: TRBD1; CDR3: CASSLGGGQGRGTQYF; DNA: TGCGCCAGCAGCTTAGGCGGTGGACAGGGACGGGGTACGCAGTATTTT
size: few; V: TRBV5-1; length: 16; J: TRBJ2-1; D: .; CDR3: CASSLGRGWEVNEQFF; DNA: TGCGCCAGCAGCTTGGGGCGGGGTTGGGAGGTCAATGAGCAGTTCTTC
size: .; V: TRBV7-9; length: 13; J: TRBJ1-1; D: TRBD1; CDR3: CASSWTGDTEAFF; DNA: TGTGCCAGCAGCTGGACAGGTGACACTGAAGCTTTCTTT
size: .; V: TRBV7-9; length: 15; J: TRBJ1-4; D: TRBD1; CDR3: CASSLVGTVNEKLFF; DNA: TGTGCCAGCAGCTTAGTCGGGACAGTGAATGAAAAACTGTTTTTT
size: many; V: TRBV28; length: 15; J: TRBJ2-5; D: .; CDR3: CASSTRFGQQETQYF; DNA: TGTGCCAGCAGTACCAGATTTGGACAGCAAGAGACCCAGTACTTC
size: many; V: TRBV10-1; length: 16; J: TRBJ2-3; D: TRBD2; CDR3: CASSEGLAGVSDTQYF; DNA: TGCGCCAGCAGTGAGGGTTTAGCGGGAGTTTCAGATACGCAGTATTTT
size: many; V: TRBV27; length: 16; J: TRBJ2-7; D: .; CDR3: CASRQMKGRLNYEQYF; DNA: TGTGCCAGCAGGCAGATGAAGGGGAGGCTAAATTACGAGCAGTACTTC
size: many; V: TRBV25-1; length: 15; J: TRBJ2-5; D: TRBD2; CDR3: CASSDSGLPQETQYF; DNA: TGTGCCAGCAGTGATAGCGGGCTCCCTCAAGAGACCCAGTACTTC
size: .; V: TRBV13; length: 16; J: TRBJ2-5; D: TRBD1; CDR3: CASSLGGGQGEETQYF; DNA: TGTGCCAGCAGCTTAGGAGGGGGACAGGGGGAAGAGACCCAGTACTTC
size: many; V: TRBV11-2; length: 13; J: TRBJ2-5; D: TRBD1; CDR3: CASSLDRGETQYF; DNA: TGTGCCAGCAGCTTGGACAGGGGAGAGACCCAGTACTTC
size: few; V: TRBV28; length: 13; J: TRBJ2-4; D: .; CDR3: CASRGLAKNIQYF; DNA: TGTGCCAGCAGAGGATTAGCCAAAAACATTCAGTACTTC
size: .; V: TRBV28; length: 14; J: TRBJ2-5; D: .; CDR3: CASIEWGRGETQYF; DNA: TGTGCCAGCATCGAGTGGGGAAGGGGAGAGACCCAGTACTTC
size: few; V: TRBV18; length: 12; J: TRBJ2-1; D: TRBD2; CDR3: CASSSSSGVQFF; DNA: TGTGCCAGCTCAAGCTCCAGCGGGGTTCAGTTCTTC
size: few; V: TRBV12-3/TRBV12-4; length: 16; J: TRBJ2-2; D: .; CDR3: CASSLSRGGVTGELFF; DNA: TGTGCCAGCAGCCTCTCTCGAGGGGGGGTCACCGGGGAGCTGTTTTTT
size: few; V: TRBV5-8; length: 15; J: TRBJ2-7; D: .; CDR3: CASSWGGRGFDEQYF; DNA: TGTGCCAGCAGCTGGGGGGGCAGGGGGTTCGACGAGCAGTACTTC
size: many; V: TRBV29-1; length: 10; J: TRBJ2-7; D: .; CDR3: CSVLSDEQYF; DNA: TGCAGCGTTCTTAGCGACGAGCAGTACTTC
size: many; V: TRBV12-3/TRBV12-4; length: 16; J: TRBJ2-1; D: .; CDR3: CATRARGGGQTNEQFF; DNA: TGTGCCACCAGGGCCCGGGGGGGGGGACAGACCAATGAGCAGTTCTTC
size: many; V: TRBV25-1; length: 13; J: TRBJ1-1; D: TRBD1; CDR3: CATQGAWDTEAFF; DNA: TGTGCCACCCAGGGGGCATGGGACACTGAAGCTTTCTTT
size: .; V: TRBV5-1; length: 17; J: TRBJ2-1; D: TRBD2; CDR3: CASSLYSVASGGNEQFF; DNA: TGCGCCAGCAGCTTGTATTCAGTGGCTAGCGGGGGGAATGAGCAGTTCTTC
size: few; V: TRBV5-1; length: 13; J: TRBJ2-7; D: .; CDR3: CASSLGADVEQYF; DNA: TGCGCCAGCAGCTTGGGGGCCGACGTCGAGCAGTACTTC
size: .; V: TRBV28; length: 16; J: TRBJ1-5; D: .; CDR3: CASSSGDWGFNQPQHF; DNA: TGTGCCAGCAGTTCCGGCGATTGGGGCTTCAATCAGCCCCAGCATTTT
size: .; V: TRBV28; length: 14; J: TRBJ1-6; D: .; CDR3: CASSLPGRNSPLHF; DNA: TGTGCCAGCAGCCTACCCGGGAGGAATTCACCCCTCCACTTT
size: many; V: TRBV27; length: 14; J: TRBJ2-7; D: .; CDR3: CASSFWTAVNEQYF; DNA: TGTGCCAGCAGTTTCTGGACGGCGGTCAACGAGCAGTACTTC
size: few; V: TRBV28; length: 12; J: TRBJ2-2; D: .; CDR3: CASSLVTGELFF; DNA: TGTGCCAGCAGTTTGGTTACCGGGGAGCTGTTTTTT